The 10 T cell receptor beta chains reported below all come from one sample, sequenced in a study of cytomegalovirus exposure and HLA in healthy donors. The PCR contained 60 Vbeta and 13 Jbeta primers. The repertoire was sequenced with immunoSEQ multiplex PCR; TCRdb's copy has only in-frame clones and lacks some. Of around 140,000 clones listed, approximately 80% are singletons. The sample comprised PBMCs. The receptor source for this set is a woman aged 40 to 50 in good health and CMV-seropositive.

The chain links TRBV5-1 to TRBJ2-1, with 7 bases identical to TRBD2. V was clipped by 2 bases and J by 4 bases; unmatched bases: 12. The germline gives CDR1 SGHRS, CDR2 YFSETQ. The length of the CDR3 is 17 residues. CDR3 DNA: TGCGCCAGCAGCTTAACTATACTAGCGTCGGAGTACAATGAGCAGTTCTTC. Its translation: CASSLTILASEYNEQFF. Complete variable domain (other parts from reference TRBV5-1 and TRBJ2-1): KAGVTQTPRYLIKTRGQQVTLSCSPISGHRSVSWYQQTPGQGLQFLFEYFSETQRNKGNFPGRFSGRQFSNSRSEMNVSTLELGDSALYLCASSLTILASEYNEQFFGPGTRLTVL.

This clone has just a few counts. This chain connects TRBV5-1 to TRBJ2-7, with a weak D call TRBD1 (5 bases). CDR3 size: 14 residues. Germline V gene sequence: CDR1 SGHRS, CDR2 YFSETQ. Trimming removed 4 bases from V and 0 bases from J, with 11 bases in between. The CDR3 nucleotides read TGCGCCAGCAGCAGGACACTCGACTCCTACGAGCAGTACTTC. Its translation: CASSRTLDSYEQYF.

For this clone: A read error may produce the germline difference seen at one junction end. The rearrangement links TRBV7-7 to TRBJ2-3; 10 bases are shared with TRBD2. Germline V gives CDR1 SSHAT, CDR2 FNYEAQ (reference sequence). The CDR3 totals 14 residues. In DNA form, the CDR3 reads TGTGCTAGCAGCCCGAGCGGGAGGGCAGATACGCAGTATTTT. Translating gives CASSPSGRADTQYF.

The chain uses TRBV5-1 and TRBJ2-3; D may be TRBD1 (6 bases). The length of the CDR3 is 13 residues. Germline V gene sequence: CDR1 SGHRS, CDR2 YFSETQ. V was trimmed by 6 bases and J by 6 bases, leaving 14 bases between them. Here the CDR3 reads CASTLQGSDTQYF. In DNA, the CDR3 is TGCGCCAGCACACTACAGGGTTCGGATACGCAGTATTTT.

This clone has a handful of counts. The same CDR3 also results from other DNA sequences found in this sample. The chain combines TRBV5-4 with TRBJ2-7; weak D call: TRBD2 (6 bases). CDR3 length: 15 residues. V was clipped by 2 bases and J by 3 bases, with 15 bases between them. Germline-derived CDR1 and CDR2 are SGHNT and YYREEE (reference sequence). The CDR3 here is CASSLSSGGFYEQYF. The CDR3 region has the DNA TGTGCCAGCAGCTTAAGTAGCGGAGGGTTCTACGAGCAGTACTTC.

The V call is TRBV10-3, the J call TRBJ2-5; a possible D gene is TRBD2 (6 bases). Between the trimmed V and J ends, which lost 2 bases and 11 bases, there was a span of 21 bases. This CDR3 comprises 15 residues. Germline CDR1 reads ENHRY; CDR2 reads SYGVKD. The CDR3 sequence: CAISEVGAEAREQYF. The CDR3 region has the DNA TGTGCCATCAGTGAGGTCGGAGCGGAAGCCCGGGAGCAGTACTTC.

The CDR3 region is CASSLGFRALGTGELFF. DNA for the CDR3: TGTGCCAGCAGCTTAGGGTTTCGAGCCCTAGGCACCGGGGAGCTGTTTTTT. This chain connects TRBV11-3 to TRBJ2-2, with D unclear. The CDR3 loop spans 17 amino acids. Per the germline V gene, CDR1 is SGHNT and CDR2 is YENEEA. Trimming shortened V by 1 base and J by 4 bases, and 16 bases separated the two germline ends.

V and J are TRBV5-1 and TRBJ2-1; 8 bases match TRBD2. With 2 bases clipped from V and 4 bases from J, the junction kept 8 bases outside the gene matches. CDR1 SGHRS and CDR2 YFSETQ come from the germline V gene. This CDR3 comprises 16 residues. This CDR3 reads CASSLPTLAGYNEQFF. CDR3 DNA: TGCGCCAGCAGCTTACCAACCTTAGCGGGGTACAATGAGCAGTTCTTC. Based on the CDR3 plus reference TRBV5-1 and TRBJ2-1, the full variable domain is KAGVTQTPRYLIKTRGQQVTLSCSPISGHRSVSWYQQTPGQGLQFLFEYFSETQRNKGNFPGRFSGRQFSNSRSEMNVSTLELGDSALYLCASSLPTLAGYNEQFFGPGTRLTVL.

The V and J genes are TRBV4-1 and TRBJ2-7, with 12 bases lining up with TRBD2. This CDR3 has 13 amino acids. Per the germline V gene, CDR1 is MGHRA and CDR2 is YSYEKL. The V gene end was trimmed by 6 bases and the J gene end by 3 bases; junction bases not matched to a gene: 0. This CDR3 reads CASRLAGGYEQYF. The CDR3 DNA sequence: TGCGCCAGCAGACTAGCGGGAGGCTACGAGCAGTACTTC.

The chain has TRBV29-1 and TRBJ2-5; 9 positions agree with TRBD1. V was clipped by 2 bases and J by 7 bases; unmatched bases: 8. This CDR3 spans 14 amino acids. Germline lookup yields CDR1 SQVTM and CDR2 ANQGSEA. The CDR3 spells CSVEYRGRFRTQYF. Written as DNA, the CDR3 is TGCAGCGTTGAATACAGGGGGCGATTTCGGACCCAGTACTTC.